What follows is one T cell receptor beta chain and its context. V was shortened by 2 bases and J by 2 bases, with 6 bases between the two germline ends. The CDR3 loop spans 13 amino acids. The V gene's germline CDR1 is MNHEY and CDR2 SVGEGT. The data derive from a study of blood T cell repertoires in COVID-19. Study at large: Specimens from acute and convalescent COVID-19 originated in the United States, Italy and Spain.

The table came from immunoSEQ multiplex PCR; TCRdb's copy has only in-frame clones and leaves some out. The sample includes approximately 210,000 clones, more than 70% of them seen just once. This chain joins TRBV6-2 or TRBV6-3 and TRBJ1-2; D not certain. The clonotype was recovered from a woman older than 75 with acute or convalescent COVID-19. Sequencing input: peripheral blood. The CDR3 nucleotides read TGTGCCAGCAGTTACATTGAGAACTATGGCTACACCTTC. Encoded protein: CASSYIENYGYTF.